The entry below describes one T cell receptor (beta chain). Its specificity is unknown. This record comes from a study of T cell responses to AZD1222 COVID-19 vaccine. Findings and caveats of the study: Donors in the cohort were predominantly white British and more often female, and clonal diversity was possibly underestimated. Reports indicate that nearly half of spike-specific TCRs are directed at unmutated variant regions. Every sample of the repertoires postdated the peak T cell response.

This CDR3 comprises 15 residues. Germline-derived CDR1 and CDR2 are KGHDR and SFDVKD. V lost 4 bases, J lost 4 bases, and 5 bases stayed unmatched. This table comes from immunoSEQ multiplex PCR, and its TCRdb copy is limited to in-frame clones, with some not included. The sample has about 130,000 clones, 80% to 90% seen once. This receptor was identified in an adult in good health. The sample here was peripheral blood, taken on day 0 of AZD1222 vaccination. J is TRBJ1-5 and V is TRBV24-1, with 8 nucleotides matching TRBD1. The CDR3 region has the DNA TGTGCCACCAGTGACGGGACAGGAAGGAATCAGCCCCAGCATTTT. It is translated as CATSDGTGRNQPQHF.